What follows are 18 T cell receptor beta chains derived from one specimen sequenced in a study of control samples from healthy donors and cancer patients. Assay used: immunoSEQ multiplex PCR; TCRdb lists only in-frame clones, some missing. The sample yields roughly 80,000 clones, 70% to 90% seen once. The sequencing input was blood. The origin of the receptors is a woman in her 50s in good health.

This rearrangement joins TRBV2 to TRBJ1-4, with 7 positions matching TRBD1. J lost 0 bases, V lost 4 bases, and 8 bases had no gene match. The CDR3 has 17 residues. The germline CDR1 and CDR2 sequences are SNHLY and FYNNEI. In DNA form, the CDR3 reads TGTGCCAGCAGTGTGGGGACAGTACTCGCAACTAATGAAAAACTGTTTTTT. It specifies CASSVGTVLATNEKLFF.

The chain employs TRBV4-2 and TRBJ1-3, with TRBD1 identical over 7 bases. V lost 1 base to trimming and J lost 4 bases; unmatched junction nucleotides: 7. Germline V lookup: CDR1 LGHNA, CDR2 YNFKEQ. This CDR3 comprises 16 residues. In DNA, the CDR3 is TGTGCCAGCAGCCAAGCCCCAGGGGGGTGGGGAAACACCATATATTTT. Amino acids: CASSQAPGGWGNTIYF.

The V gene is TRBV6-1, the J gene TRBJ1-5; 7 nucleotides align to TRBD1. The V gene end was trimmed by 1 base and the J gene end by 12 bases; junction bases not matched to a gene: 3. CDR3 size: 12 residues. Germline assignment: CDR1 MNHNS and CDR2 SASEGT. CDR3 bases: TGTGCCAGCAGTGAAGGACAGGGTGACCAGCATTTT. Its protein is CASSEGQGDQHF.

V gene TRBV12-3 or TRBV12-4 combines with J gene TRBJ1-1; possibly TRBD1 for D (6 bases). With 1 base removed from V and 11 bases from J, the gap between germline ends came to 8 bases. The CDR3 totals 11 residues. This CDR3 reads CASSLGGLAFF. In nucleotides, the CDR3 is TGTGCCAGCAGTTTAGGGGGGCTGGCTTTCTTT.

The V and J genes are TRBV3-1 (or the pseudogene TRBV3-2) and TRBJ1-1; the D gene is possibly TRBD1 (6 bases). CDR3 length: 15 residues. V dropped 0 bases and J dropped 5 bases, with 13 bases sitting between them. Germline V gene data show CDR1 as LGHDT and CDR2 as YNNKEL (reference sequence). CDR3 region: CASSQDPQGLTEAFF. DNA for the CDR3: TGTGCCAGCAGCCAAGATCCCCAGGGGCTTACTGAAGCTTTCTTT.

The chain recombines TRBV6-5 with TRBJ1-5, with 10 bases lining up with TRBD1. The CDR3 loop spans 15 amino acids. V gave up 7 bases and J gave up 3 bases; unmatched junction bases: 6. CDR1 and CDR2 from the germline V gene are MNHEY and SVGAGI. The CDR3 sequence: CASNLGTGDNQPQHF. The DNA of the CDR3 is TGTGCCAGCAACTTAGGGACAGGGGACAATCAGCCCCAGCATTTT.

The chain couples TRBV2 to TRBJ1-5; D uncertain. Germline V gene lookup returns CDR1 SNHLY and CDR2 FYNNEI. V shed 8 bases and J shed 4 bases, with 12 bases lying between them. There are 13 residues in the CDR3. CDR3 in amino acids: CASGKGWNQPQHF. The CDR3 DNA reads TGTGCCAGCGGGAAGGGATGGAATCAGCCCCAGCATTTT.

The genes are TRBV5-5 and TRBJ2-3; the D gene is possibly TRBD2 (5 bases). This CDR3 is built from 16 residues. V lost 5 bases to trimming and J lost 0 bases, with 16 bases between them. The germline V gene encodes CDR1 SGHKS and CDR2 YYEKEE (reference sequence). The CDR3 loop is CASRPQLGLSTDTQYF. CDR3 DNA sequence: TGTGCCAGCAGACCTCAACTAGGTCTCAGCACAGATACGCAGTATTTT.

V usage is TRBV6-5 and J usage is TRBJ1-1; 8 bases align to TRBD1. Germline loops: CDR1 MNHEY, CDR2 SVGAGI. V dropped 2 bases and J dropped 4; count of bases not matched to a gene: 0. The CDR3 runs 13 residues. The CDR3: CASSYDRGTEAFF. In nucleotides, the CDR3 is TGTGCCAGCAGTTACGACAGGGGCACTGAAGCTTTCTTT.

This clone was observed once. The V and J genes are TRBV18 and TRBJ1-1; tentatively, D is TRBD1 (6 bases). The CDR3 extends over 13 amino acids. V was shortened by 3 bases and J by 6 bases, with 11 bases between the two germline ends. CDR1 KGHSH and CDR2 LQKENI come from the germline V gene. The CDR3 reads CASSPRGGAEAFF. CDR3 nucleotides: TGTGCCAGCTCACCTAGGGGGGGCGCTGAAGCTTTCTTT.

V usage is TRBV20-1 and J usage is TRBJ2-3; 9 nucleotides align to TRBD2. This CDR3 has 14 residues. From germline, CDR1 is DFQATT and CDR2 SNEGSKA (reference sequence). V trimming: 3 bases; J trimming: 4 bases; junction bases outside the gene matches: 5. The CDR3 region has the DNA TGCAGTGCTAGTTGGCGGGGGGGCGCAGATACGCAGTATTTT. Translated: CSASWRGGADTQYF.

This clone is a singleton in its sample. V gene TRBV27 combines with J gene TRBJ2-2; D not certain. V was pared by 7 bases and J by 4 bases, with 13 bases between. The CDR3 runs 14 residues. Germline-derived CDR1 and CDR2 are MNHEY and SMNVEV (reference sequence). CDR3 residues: CASTSEGGTGELFF. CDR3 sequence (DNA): TGTGCCAGCACATCCGAAGGTGGCACCGGGGAGCTGTTTTTT.

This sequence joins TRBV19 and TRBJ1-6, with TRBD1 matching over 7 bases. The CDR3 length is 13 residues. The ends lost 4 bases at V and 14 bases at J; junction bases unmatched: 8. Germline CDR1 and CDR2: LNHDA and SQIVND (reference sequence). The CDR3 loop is CASSNRGLWALHF. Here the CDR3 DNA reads TGTGCCAGTAGTAACAGGGGTCTCTGGGCCCTCCACTTT.

The CDR3, as DNA: TGTGCCAGTAAACTCGACAGGGGGATTAATTCACCCCTCCACTTT. Its protein product is CASKLDRGINSPLHF. This chain connects TRBV19 to TRBJ1-6, with 9 bases aligning to TRBD1. Trimming at V came to 7 bases and at J to 6 bases, leaving 7 bases not matched to a gene. The germline gives CDR1 LNHDA, CDR2 SQIVND (reference sequence). The length of the CDR3 is 15 residues. Complete variable domain (other parts from reference TRBV19 and TRBJ1-6): DGGITQSPKYLFRKEGQNVTLSCEQNLNHDAMYWYRQDPGQGLRLIYYSQIVNDFQKGDIAEGYSVSREKKESFPLTVTSAQKNPTAFYLCASKLDRGINSPLHFGNGTRLTVT.

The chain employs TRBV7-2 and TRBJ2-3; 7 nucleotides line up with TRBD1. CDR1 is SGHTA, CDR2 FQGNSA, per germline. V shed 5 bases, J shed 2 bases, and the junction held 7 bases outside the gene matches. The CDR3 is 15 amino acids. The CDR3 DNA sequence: TGTGCCAGCAGCCCACCGGACAGGCACACAGATACGCAGTATTTT. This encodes CASSPPDRHTDTQYF.

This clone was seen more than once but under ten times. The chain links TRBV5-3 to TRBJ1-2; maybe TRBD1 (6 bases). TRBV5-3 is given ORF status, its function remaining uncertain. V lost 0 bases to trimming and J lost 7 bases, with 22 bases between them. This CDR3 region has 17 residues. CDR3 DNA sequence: TGTGCCAGAAGCTTGGGGACTAGCAGGGGTATCACGGTTGGCTACACCTTC. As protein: CARSLGTSRGITVGYTF.

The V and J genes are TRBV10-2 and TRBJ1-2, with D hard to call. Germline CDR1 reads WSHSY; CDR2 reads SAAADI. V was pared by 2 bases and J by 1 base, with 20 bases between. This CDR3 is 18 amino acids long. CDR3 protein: CASSEHLSRPENNYGYTF. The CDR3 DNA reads TGCGCCAGCAGTGAGCATTTGAGCCGCCCTGAAAATAACTATGGCTACACCTTC.

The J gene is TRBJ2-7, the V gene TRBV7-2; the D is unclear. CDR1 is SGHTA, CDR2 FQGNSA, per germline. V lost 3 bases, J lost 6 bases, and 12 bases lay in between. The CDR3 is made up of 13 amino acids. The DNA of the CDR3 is TGTGCCAGCAGCTTCACCGCCTTGGGCGAGCAGTACTTC. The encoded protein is CASSFTALGEQYF.